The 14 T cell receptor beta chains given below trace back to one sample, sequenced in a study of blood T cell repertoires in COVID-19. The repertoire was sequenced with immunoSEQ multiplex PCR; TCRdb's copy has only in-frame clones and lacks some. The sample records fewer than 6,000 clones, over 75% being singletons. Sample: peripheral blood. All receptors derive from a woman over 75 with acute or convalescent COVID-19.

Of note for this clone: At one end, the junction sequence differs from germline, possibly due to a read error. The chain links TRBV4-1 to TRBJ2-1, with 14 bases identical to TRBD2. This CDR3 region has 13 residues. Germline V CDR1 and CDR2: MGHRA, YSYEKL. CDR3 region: CASRRTTSGGDVF. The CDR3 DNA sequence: TGCGCCAGCAGGAGGACGACTAGCGGGGGGGATGTCTTC.

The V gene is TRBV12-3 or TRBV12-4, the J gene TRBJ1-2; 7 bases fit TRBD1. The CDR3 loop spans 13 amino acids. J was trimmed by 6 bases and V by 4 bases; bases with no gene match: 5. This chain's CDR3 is CASSSGTVNGYTF. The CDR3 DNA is TGTGCCAGCAGTTCCGGGACAGTTAATGGCTACACCTTC.

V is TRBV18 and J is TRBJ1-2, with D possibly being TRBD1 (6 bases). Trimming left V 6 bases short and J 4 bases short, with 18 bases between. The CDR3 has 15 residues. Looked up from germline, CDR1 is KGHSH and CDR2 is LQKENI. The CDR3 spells CASSRRDKNLYGYTF. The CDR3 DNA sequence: TGTGCCAGCTCGCGCCGGGACAAGAACCTCTATGGCTACACCTTC.

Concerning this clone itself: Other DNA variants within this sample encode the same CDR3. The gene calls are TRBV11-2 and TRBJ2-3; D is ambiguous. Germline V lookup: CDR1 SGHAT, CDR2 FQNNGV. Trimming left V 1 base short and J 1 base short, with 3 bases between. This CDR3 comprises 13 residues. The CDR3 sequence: CASSLAGTDTQYF. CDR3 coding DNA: TGTGCCAGCAGCTTAGCGGGCACAGATACGCAGTATTTT.

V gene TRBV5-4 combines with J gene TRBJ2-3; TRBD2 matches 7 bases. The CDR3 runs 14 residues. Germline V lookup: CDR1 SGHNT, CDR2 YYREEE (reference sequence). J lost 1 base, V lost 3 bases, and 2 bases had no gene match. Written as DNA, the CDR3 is TGTGCCAGCAGCTATCGGGGGGGCACAGATACGCAGTATTTT. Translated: CASSYRGGTDTQYF.

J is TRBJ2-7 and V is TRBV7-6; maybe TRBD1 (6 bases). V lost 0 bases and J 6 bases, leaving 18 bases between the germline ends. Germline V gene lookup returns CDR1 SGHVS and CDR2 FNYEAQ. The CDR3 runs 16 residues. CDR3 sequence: CASSLAGSSQGLEQYF. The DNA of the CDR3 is TGTGCCAGCAGCTTAGCGGGGAGCTCCCAGGGGCTCGAGCAGTACTTC.

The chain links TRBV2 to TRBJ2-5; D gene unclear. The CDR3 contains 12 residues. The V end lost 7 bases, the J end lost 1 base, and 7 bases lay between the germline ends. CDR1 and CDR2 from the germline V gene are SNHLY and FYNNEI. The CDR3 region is CASTRLQETQYF. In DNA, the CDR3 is TGTGCCAGCACCAGGCTCCAAGAGACCCAGTACTTC.

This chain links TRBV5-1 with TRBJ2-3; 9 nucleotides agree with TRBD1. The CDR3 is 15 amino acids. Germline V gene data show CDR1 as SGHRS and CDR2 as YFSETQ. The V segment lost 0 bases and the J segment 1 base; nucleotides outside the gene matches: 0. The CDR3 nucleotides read TGCGCCAGCAGCTTGGGACAGGGGGGCACAGATACGCAGTATTTT. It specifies CASSLGQGGTDTQYF.

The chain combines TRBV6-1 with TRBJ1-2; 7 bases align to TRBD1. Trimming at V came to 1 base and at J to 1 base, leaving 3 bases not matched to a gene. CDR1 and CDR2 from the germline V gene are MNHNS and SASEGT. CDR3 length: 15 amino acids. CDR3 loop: CASSEVGTVNYGYTF. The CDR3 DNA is TGTGCCAGCAGTGAAGTTGGGACAGTTAACTATGGCTACACCTTC.

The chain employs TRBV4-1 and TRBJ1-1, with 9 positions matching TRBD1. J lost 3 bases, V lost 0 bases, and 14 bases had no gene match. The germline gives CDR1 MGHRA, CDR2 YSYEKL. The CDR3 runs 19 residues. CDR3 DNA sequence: TGCGCCAGCAGCCAAGAGGGAAGGACAGGGGCTGGGGAGGACACTGAAGCTTTCTTT. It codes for CASSQEGRTGAGEDTEAFF.

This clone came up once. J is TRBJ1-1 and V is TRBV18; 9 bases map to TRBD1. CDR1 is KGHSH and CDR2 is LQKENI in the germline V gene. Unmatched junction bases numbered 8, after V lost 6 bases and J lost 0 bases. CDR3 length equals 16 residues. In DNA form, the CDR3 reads TGTGCCAGCTCTCAGGGACAGGGCGTTATGAACACTGAAGCTTTCTTT. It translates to CASSQGQGVMNTEAFF.

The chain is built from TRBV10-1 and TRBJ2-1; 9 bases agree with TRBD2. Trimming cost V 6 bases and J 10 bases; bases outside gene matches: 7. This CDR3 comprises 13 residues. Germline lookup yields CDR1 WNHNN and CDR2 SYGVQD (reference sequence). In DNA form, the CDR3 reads TGCGCCAGCAGCCCTCAGCGGGGGGCGGAGCAGTTCTTC. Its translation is CASSPQRGAEQFF.

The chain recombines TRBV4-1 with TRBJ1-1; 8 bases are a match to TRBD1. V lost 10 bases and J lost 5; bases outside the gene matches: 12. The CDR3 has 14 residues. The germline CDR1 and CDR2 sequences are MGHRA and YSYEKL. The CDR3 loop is CATRSRTGFTEAFF. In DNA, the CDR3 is TGCGCCACCCGGTCCCGGACAGGGTTTACTGAAGCTTTCTTT.

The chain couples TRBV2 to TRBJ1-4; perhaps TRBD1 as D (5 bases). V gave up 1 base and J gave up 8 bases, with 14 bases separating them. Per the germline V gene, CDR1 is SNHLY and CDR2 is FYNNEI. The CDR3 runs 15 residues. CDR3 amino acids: CASSEGGTLGEKLFF. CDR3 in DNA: TGTGCCAGCAGTGAAGGCGGGACCCTGGGGGAAAAACTGTTTTTT.